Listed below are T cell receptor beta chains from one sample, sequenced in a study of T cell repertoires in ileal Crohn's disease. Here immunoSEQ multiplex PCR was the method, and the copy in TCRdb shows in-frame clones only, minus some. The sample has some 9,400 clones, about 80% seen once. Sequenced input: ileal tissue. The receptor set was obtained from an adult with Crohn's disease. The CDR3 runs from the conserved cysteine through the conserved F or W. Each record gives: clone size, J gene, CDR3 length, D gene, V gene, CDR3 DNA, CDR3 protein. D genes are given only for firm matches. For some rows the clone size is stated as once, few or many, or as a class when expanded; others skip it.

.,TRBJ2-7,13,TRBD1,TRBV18,TGTGCCAGCTCACTCCAGGGGGCCTACGAGCAGTACTTC,CASSLQGAYEQYF
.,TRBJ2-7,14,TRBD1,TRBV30,TGTGCCTGGAGTGTAGGGACAGCCCTCTCCGAGCAGTACTTC,CAWSVGTALSEQYF
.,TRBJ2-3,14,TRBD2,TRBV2,TGTGCCAGCAGCATAGCGGGGGGCCGGGATACGCAGTATTTT,CASSIAGGRDTQYF
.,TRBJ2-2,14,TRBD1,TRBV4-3,TGCGCCAGCAGCCGGAACAGGGGAACCGGGGAGCTGTTTTTT,CASSRNRGTGELFF
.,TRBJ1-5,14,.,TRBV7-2,TGTGCCAGCAGCCCCACTCTTAGCAATCAGCCCCAGCATTTT,CASSPTLSNQPQHF
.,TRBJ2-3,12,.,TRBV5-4,TGTGCCAGCAGCCCACAAACAGATACGCAGTATTTT,CASSPQTDTQYF
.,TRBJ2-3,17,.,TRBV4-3,TGCGCCAGCAGCCGGGGGGGGGCAGGGAGGGTGACAGATACGCAGTATTTT,CASSRGGAGRVTDTQYF
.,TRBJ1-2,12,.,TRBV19,TGTGCCAGTAGTATCGCGGGGCATGGCTACACCTTC,CASSIAGHGYTF
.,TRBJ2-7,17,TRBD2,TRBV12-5,TGTGCTAGTGGTAGGACTAGCGGGGGGCAAAACTCCTACGAGCAGTACTTC,CASGRTSGGQNSYEQYF
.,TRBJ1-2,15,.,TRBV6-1,TGTGCCAGCAGTGCCCGGACAGTCACTAACTATGGCTACACCTTC,CASSARTVTNYGYTF
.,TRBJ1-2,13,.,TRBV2,TGTGCCAGCAGTGAAGCAGGGAGCTATGGCTACACCTTC,CASSEAGSYGYTF
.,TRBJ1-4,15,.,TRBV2,TGTGCCAGCAAGCGGGCGGGGGGCACTAATGAAAAACTGTTTTTT,CASKRAGGTNEKLFF
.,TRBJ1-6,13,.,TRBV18,TGTGCCAGCTCACCGACTGATTATTCACCCCTCCACTTT,CASSPTDYSPLHF
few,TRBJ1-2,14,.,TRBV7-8,TGTGCCAGCAGCTTAGGCGGCCAAAGACATGGCTACACCTTC,CASSLGGQRHGYTF
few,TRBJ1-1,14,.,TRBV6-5,TGTGCCAGCAGGCGCACAGGGAGCGGCACTGAAGCTTTCTTT,CASRRTGSGTEAFF
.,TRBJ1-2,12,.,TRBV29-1,TGCAGCGTCGAGATAAATAACTATGGCTACACCTTC,CSVEINNYGYTF
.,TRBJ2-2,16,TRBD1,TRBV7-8,TGTGCCAGCAGCTTAGGTGACAGGGTCGTTCCCGGGGAGCTGTTTTTT,CASSLGDRVVPGELFF
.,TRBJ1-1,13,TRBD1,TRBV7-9,TGTGCCAGCAGCGGACAGGGCTACACTGAAGCTTTCTTT,CASSGQGYTEAFF
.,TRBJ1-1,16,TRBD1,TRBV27,TGTGCCAGCAGTTCAGGACTGGGACAGATTAACACTGAAGCTTTCTTT,CASSSGLGQINTEAFF
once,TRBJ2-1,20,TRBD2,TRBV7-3,TGTGCCAGCAGCCCCATGGGACTAGCGGGGTGGGACCATATGACAAATGAGCAGTTCTTC,CASSPMGLAGWDHMTNEQFF
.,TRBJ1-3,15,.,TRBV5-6,TGTGCCAGCAGCTTGGTGGAAAGGGGTGGAAACACCATATATTTT,CASSLVERGGNTIYF
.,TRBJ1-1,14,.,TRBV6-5,TGTGCCAGCAGTTACAGCAGGGGGAACACTGAAGCTTTCTTT,CASSYSRGNTEAFF
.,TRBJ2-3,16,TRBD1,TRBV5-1,TGCGCCAGCAGCCGGGGACAGGGGGTCACCACAGATACGCAGTATTTT,CASSRGQGVTTDTQYF
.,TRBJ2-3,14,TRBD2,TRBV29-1,TGCAGCGTTCCCCCTAGCGGGATGATGCATACGCAGTATTTT,CSVPPSGMMHTQYF
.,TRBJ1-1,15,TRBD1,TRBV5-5,TGCGCCAGCAGCGGACGGACGGGACAGGATCCTGAAGCTTTCTTT,CASSGRTGQDPEAFF
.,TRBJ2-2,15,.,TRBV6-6,TGTGCCAGCAGTTACACCTACCCCGGGGCCGGGGAGCTGTTTTTT,CASSYTYPGAGELFF
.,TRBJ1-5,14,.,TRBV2,TGTGCCAGCAGTGGGGACGGGGGAGATCAGCCCCAGCATTTT,CASSGDGGDQPQHF